A single sample gave rise to the 4 T cell receptor beta chains below, sequenced in a study of OX40 agonist ivuxolimab in advanced cancers. Assay used: immunoSEQ multiplex PCR; TCRdb lists only in-frame clones, some missing. The sample has 45,000 to 55,000 clones, roughly 84% seen once. Sequencing used CD4+ or CD8+ T cells sorted from blood, obtained in a trial of the OX40 agonist ivuxolimab. The receptors stem from an adult with an advanced solid tumor such as melanoma, head and neck, liver or kidney cancer.

The rearrangement uses TRBV5-4 and TRBJ2-1; 9 nucleotides agree with TRBD2. This CDR3 spans 13 amino acids. Trimming cost V 2 bases and J 7 bases; bases outside gene matches: 1. The germline V gene encodes CDR1 SGHNT and CDR2 YYREEE (reference sequence). The chain's CDR3 is CASSLAGGNEQFF. CDR3 DNA: TGTGCCAGCAGCTTAGCGGGAGGTAATGAGCAGTTCTTC.

This clone was found a few times. At the DNA level, this CDR3 is encoded by other sequences in the same sample as well. This sequence joins TRBV5-1 and TRBJ2-5; weak D call: TRBD2 (5 bases). Trimming cost V 1 base and J 5 bases, with 9 bases left between them. Germline loops: CDR1 SGHRS, CDR2 YFSETQ. CDR3 length equals 13 residues. CDR3 in amino acids: CASSLTGMETQYF. The CDR3 DNA sequence: TGCGCCAGCAGCTTGACGGGGATGGAGACCCAGTACTTC.

This sequence joins TRBV28 and TRBJ1-6; D gene ambiguous. Trimming cost V 5 bases and J 7 bases, with 15 bases left between them. Looked up from germline, CDR1 is MDHEN and CDR2 is SYDVKM. CDR3 length: 15 amino acids. CDR3 in DNA: TGTGCCAGCAGTCCCTCTGGACGGAACAATTCACCCCTCCACTTT. Translating gives CASSPSGRNNSPLHF. Full variable domain (remainder filled in from reference TRBV28 and TRBJ1-6): DVKVTQSSRYLVKRTGEKVFLECVQDMDHENMFWYRQDPGLGLRLIYFSYDVKMKEKGDIPEGYSVSREKKERFSLILESASTNQTSMYLCASSPSGRNNSPLHFGNGTRLTVT.

The chain has TRBV7-8 and TRBJ2-5; 7 nucleotides agree with TRBD2. This CDR3 spans 16 amino acids. V dropped 1 base and J dropped 3; count of bases not matched to a gene: 8. CDR1 is SGHVS and CDR2 is FQNEAQ in the germline V gene. The CDR3 sequence: CASSLDPAGTKETQYF. Here the CDR3 DNA reads TGTGCCAGCAGCTTAGACCCAGCCGGGACTAAAGAGACCCAGTACTTC.